Below are 12 T cell receptor beta chains sequenced from a single sample in a study of OX40 agonist ivuxolimab in advanced cancers. The method was immunoSEQ multiplex PCR; TCRdb's version includes in-frame clones alone and lacks a portion of them. This table has 85,000 to 100,000 clones, roughly 91% appearing once. Here the sequenced sample was CD4+ or CD8+ T cells sorted from blood, taken in a trial of the OX40 agonist ivuxolimab. The receptors originated from an adult with an advanced solid tumor such as melanoma, head and neck, liver or kidney cancer.

The chain joins TRBV7-6 to TRBJ2-5; TRBD2 aligns across 7 bases. CDR1 SGHVS and CDR2 FNYEAQ come from the germline V gene. The CDR3 runs 15 residues. Trimming removed 0 bases from V and 4 bases from J; junction bases left unmatched: 5. The CDR3 reads CASSLAGGPLETQYF. CDR3 bases: TGTGCCAGCAGCTTAGCGGGAGGGCCACTAGAGACCCAGTACTTC.

The rearrangement joins TRBV14 to TRBJ1-1; D remains ambiguous. Trimming pared 1 base from V and 4 bases from J, leaving 13 bases between. The CDR3 runs to 15 residues. Germline V gene lookup returns CDR1 SGHDN and CDR2 FVKESK. The chain's CDR3 is CASSQVVLVGTEAFF. The CDR3 DNA follows: TGTGCCAGCAGCCAAGTGGTCCTCGTCGGCACTGAAGCTTTCTTT. The whole variable domain, remainder taken from reference TRBV14 and TRBJ1-1, is EAGVTQFPSHSVIEKGQTVTLRCDPISGHDNLYWYRRVMGKEIKFLLHFVKESKQDESGMPNNRFLAERTGGTYSTLKVQPAELEDSGVYFCASSQVVLVGTEAFFGQGTRLTVV.

The chain is built from TRBV7-7 and TRBJ2-1; unclear D gene. The CDR3 extends over 15 amino acids. Trimming removed 5 bases at V and 5 bases at J, with 16 bases between. Germline-derived CDR1 and CDR2 are SSHAT and FNYEAQ (reference sequence). The CDR3 is CASSVGVGWDNEQFF. CDR3 nucleotide sequence: TGTGCCAGCAGCGTAGGAGTGGGGTGGGACAATGAGCAGTTCTTC.

The V and J genes are TRBV5-8 and TRBJ1-2; the D gene is possibly TRBD1 (6 bases). The germline V gene encodes CDR1 SGHTS and CDR2 YDEGEE. V was shortened by 4 bases and J by 6 bases, with 16 bases between the two germline ends. The CDR3 is 14 amino acids. The CDR3 DNA follows: TGTGCCAGCAGCCGATTACAGGGATCCGATGGCTACACCTTC. The encoded protein is CASSRLQGSDGYTF.

The chain links TRBV25-1 to TRBJ2-7; D call uncertain. This CDR3 comprises 11 residues. The germline CDR1 and CDR2 sequences are MGHDK and SYGVNS. V was cut by 4 bases and J by 4 bases, with 5 bases left in between. The CDR3 loop is CASSVFYEQYF. CDR3 DNA: TGTGCCAGCAGTGTTTTTTACGAGCAGTACTTC.

V is TRBV7-3 and J is TRBJ2-2, with D unclear. Trimming left V 5 bases short and J 5 bases short, with 9 bases between. The CDR3 runs to 13 residues. Germline lookup yields CDR1 SGHTA and CDR2 FQGTGA. CDR3 protein: CASSATATGELFF. The CDR3 nucleotides read TGTGCCAGCAGCGCGACCGCTACCGGGGAGCTGTTTTTT. Combining the CDR3 with reference TRBV7-3 and TRBJ2-2 gives the whole variable domain GAGVSQTPSNKVTEKGKYVELRCDPISGHTALYWYRQSLGQGPEFLIYFQGTGAADDSGLPNDRFFAVRPEGSVSTLKIQRTERGDSAVYLCASSATATGELFFGEGSRLTVL.

V and J are TRBV29-1 and TRBJ1-2; 8 positions match TRBD1. Trimming at V came to 5 bases and at J to 1 base, leaving 3 bases not matched to a gene. Germline CDR1 SQVTM, CDR2 ANQGSEA. CDR3 length: 13 amino acids. The CDR3 spells CSVQGQGNYGYTF. CDR3 bases: TGCAGCGTTCAAGGACAGGGTAACTATGGCTACACCTTC.

V usage is TRBV29-1 and J usage is TRBJ2-7; either TRBD1 or TRBD2 may supply D (5 bases each). The length of the CDR3 is 12 residues. V shed 7 bases and J shed 5 bases, with 15 bases lying between them. Germline V CDR1 and CDR2: SQVTM, ANQGSEA. CDR3 coding DNA: TGCAGCGCTCGGGGTTGGGACCACGAGCAGTACTTC. Its protein product is CSARGWDHEQYF.

The chain recombines TRBV5-4 with TRBJ2-3; 7 positions match TRBD1. The germline V gene has CDR1 SGHNT and CDR2 YYREEE (reference sequence). The V segment lost 3 bases and the J segment 1 base; nucleotides outside the gene matches: 8. The length of the CDR3 is 16 residues. This CDR3 reads CASSSGQTYGTDTQYF. The DNA for the CDR3 is TGTGCCAGCAGCTCGGGACAGACATATGGCACAGATACGCAGTATTTT.

This clone was counted a single time. The chain carries TRBV18 and TRBJ2-1; a weak D match, TRBD2 (5 bases). Germline-derived CDR1 and CDR2 are KGHSH and LQKENI. The ends were cut back, 5 bases at V and 6 bases at J, with 5 bases in the middle. This CDR3 has 11 amino acids. CDR3 bases: TGTGCCAGCTCAGGAGGCAATGAGCAGTTCTTC. Its translation is CASSGGNEQFF.

The rearrangement uses TRBV9 and TRBJ2-3, with D unresolved. The CDR3 is made up of 16 amino acids. Trimming shortened V by 3 bases and J by 0 bases, and 14 bases separated the two germline ends. Germline V gives CDR1 SGDLS, CDR2 YYNGEE. The CDR3 DNA reads TGTGCCAGCAGCGCCAGAGAAAGACTGAGCACAGATACGCAGTATTTT. Translating gives CASSARERLSTDTQYF.

The CDR3 DNA is TGTGCCAGCAGCCCCATCAATCAGCCCCAGCATTTT. This codes for CASSPINQPQHF. The chain has TRBV28 and TRBJ1-5; no firm D call. Germline assignment: CDR1 MDHEN and CDR2 SYDVKM. This CDR3 comprises 12 residues. The V end lost 6 bases, the J end lost 3 bases, and 6 bases lay between the germline ends.